This is a list of T cell receptor beta chains from one sample in a study of blood T cell repertoires in COVID-19. Sequenced by immunoSEQ multiplex PCR; TCRdb stores in-frame clones only, minus some. Counted here are some 180,000 clones, around 80% occurring once; the ten biggest clones make up 2.5% to 3%. The source material was peripheral blood. Receptor source: a woman over 75 with active or convalescent COVID-19. The CDR3 runs from the conserved cysteine through the conserved F or W. The D gene is left open where the match is weak. Rows give clone size only sometimes, using once, few, many, or a class for an expanded clone.

D gene: TRBD1; clone size: -; V gene: TRBV5-6; J gene: TRBJ1-4; CDR3 protein: CASSSTGQGYEKLFF; CDR3 DNA: TGTGCCAGCAGCTCGACGGGACAGGGTTATGAAAAACTGTTTTTT
D gene: -; clone size: -; V gene: TRBV3-1/TRBV3-2; J gene: TRBJ2-1; CDR3 protein: CASSQAGTKYNEQFF; CDR3 DNA: TGTGCCAGCAGCCAAGCAGGGACAAAATACAATGAGCAGTTCTTC
D gene: -; clone size: -; V gene: TRBV6-2/TRBV6-3; J gene: TRBJ2-3; CDR3 protein: CASSLLGGFVQYF; CDR3 DNA: TGTGCCAGCAGCTTACTCGGCGGGTTTGTGCAGTATTTT
D gene: TRBD1; clone size: -; V gene: TRBV9; J gene: TRBJ1-6; CDR3 protein: CASSRTGSNSPLHF; CDR3 DNA: TGTGCCAGCAGCCGGACAGGGAGTAATTCACCCCTCCACTTT
D gene: TRBD2; clone size: -; V gene: TRBV18; J gene: TRBJ2-7; CDR3 protein: CASSPLAGGLGEQYF; CDR3 DNA: TGTGCCAGCTCACCTCTAGCGGGGGGTTTGGGCGAGCAGTACTTC
D gene: TRBD1; clone size: -; V gene: TRBV25-1; J gene: TRBJ2-5; CDR3 protein: CASSESGRGQETQYF; CDR3 DNA: TGTGCCAGCAGTGAATCGGGCAGGGGGCAAGAGACCCAGTACTTC
D gene: -; clone size: -; V gene: TRBV12-3/TRBV12-4; J gene: TRBJ2-7; CDR3 protein: CASSLLPYEQYF; CDR3 DNA: TGTGCCAGCAGTCTTCTTCCCTACGAGCAGTACTTC
D gene: -; clone size: once; V gene: TRBV5-1; J gene: TRBJ2-2; CDR3 protein: CASRVGENTGELFF; CDR3 DNA: TGCGCCAGCAGAGTGGGAGAGAACACCGGGGAGCTGTTTTTT
D gene: -; clone size: -; V gene: TRBV27; J gene: TRBJ2-1; CDR3 protein: CASRRGSVGIGYNNEQFF; CDR3 DNA: TGTGCCAGCAGGCGTGGATCTGTTGGTATCGGGTACAACAATGAGCAGTTCTTC
D gene: TRBD1; clone size: -; V gene: TRBV5-6; J gene: TRBJ1-2; CDR3 protein: CASSRRDRIYGYTF; CDR3 DNA: TGTGCCAGCAGCCGCCGGGACAGAATATATGGCTACACCTTC
D gene: -; clone size: -; V gene: TRBV6-2/TRBV6-3; J gene: TRBJ1-1; CDR3 protein: CASSFQGWDTEAFF; CDR3 DNA: TGTGCCAGCAGTTTTCAGGGATGGGACACTGAAGCTTTCTTT
D gene: -; clone size: -; V gene: TRBV5-1; J gene: TRBJ2-7; CDR3 protein: CASSWRTGTSSYEQYF; CDR3 DNA: TGCGCCAGCAGCTGGCGGACGGGGACAAGCTCCTACGAGCAGTACTTC
D gene: -; clone size: -; V gene: TRBV7-9; J gene: TRBJ1-1; CDR3 protein: CASSFLGRGEAFF; CDR3 DNA: TGTGCCAGCAGCTTCCTGGGGAGGGGTGAAGCTTTCTTT
D gene: -; clone size: few; V gene: TRBV5-1; J gene: TRBJ2-7; CDR3 protein: CASSLGIHLGQYF; CDR3 DNA: TGCGCCAGCAGCTTGGGGATTCACCTAGGGCAGTACTTC
D gene: TRBD1; clone size: -; V gene: TRBV7-2; J gene: TRBJ1-2; CDR3 protein: CASSLPARGNYGYTF; CDR3 DNA: TGTGCCAGCAGCTTACCCGCCAGGGGGAACTATGGCTACACCTTC
D gene: TRBD1; clone size: -; V gene: TRBV5-1; J gene: TRBJ2-1; CDR3 protein: CASSLSTGVGNEQFF; CDR3 DNA: TGCGCCAGCAGCTTGTCGACAGGGGTGGGCAATGAGCAGTTCTTC
D gene: -; clone size: -; V gene: TRBV27; J gene: TRBJ1-2; CDR3 protein: CASSSMTRHGYTF; CDR3 DNA: TGTGCCAGCAGTTCCATGACTCGACATGGCTACACCTTC
D gene: -; clone size: -; V gene: TRBV7-2; J gene: TRBJ2-5; CDR3 protein: CASSFTGGGRSETQYF; CDR3 DNA: TGTGCCAGCAGCTTCACTGGGGGGGGGCGAAGTGAGACCCAGTACTTC
D gene: TRBD1; clone size: -; V gene: TRBV18; J gene: TRBJ2-3; CDR3 protein: CASSPGTGGTDTQYF; CDR3 DNA: TGTGCCAGCTCCCCCGGGACAGGGGGCACAGATACGCAGTATTTT
D gene: -; clone size: -; V gene: TRBV7-6; J gene: TRBJ1-2; CDR3 protein: CASSLAPGGVYGYTF; CDR3 DNA: TGTGCCAGCAGCTTAGCGCCGGGAGGGGTCTATGGCTACACCTTC
D gene: TRBD1; clone size: -; V gene: TRBV7-2; J gene: TRBJ2-5; CDR3 protein: CASSFDRDPTYQETQYF; CDR3 DNA: TGTGCCAGCAGCTTTGACAGGGACCCGACGTACCAAGAGACCCAGTACTTC
D gene: -; clone size: -; V gene: TRBV7-8; J gene: TRBJ1-2; CDR3 protein: CASSLSSSGQNYGYTF; CDR3 DNA: TGTGCCAGCAGCTTGTCATCATCCGGACAGAATTATGGCTACACCTTC
D gene: -; clone size: -; V gene: TRBV20-1; J gene: TRBJ1-1; CDR3 protein: CSEANTEAFF; CDR3 DNA: TGCAGCGAGGCTAACACTGAAGCTTTCTTT